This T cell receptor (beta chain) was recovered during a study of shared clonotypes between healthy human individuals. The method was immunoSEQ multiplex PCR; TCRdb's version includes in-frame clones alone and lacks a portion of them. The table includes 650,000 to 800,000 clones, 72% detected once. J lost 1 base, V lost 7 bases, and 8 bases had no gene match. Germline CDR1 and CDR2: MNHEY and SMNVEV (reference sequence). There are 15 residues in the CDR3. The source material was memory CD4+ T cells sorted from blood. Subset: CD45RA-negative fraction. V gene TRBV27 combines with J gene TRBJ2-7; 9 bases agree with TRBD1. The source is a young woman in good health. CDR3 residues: CASKRPGTGSYEQYF. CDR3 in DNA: TGTGCCAGCAAAAGGCCGGGGACAGGGTCCTACGAGCAGTACTTC.